This TCR beta chain was captured in a study of T cell responses to AZD1222 COVID-19 vaccine. Germline lookup yields CDR1 LNHDA and CDR2 SQIVND (reference sequence). The CDR3 runs to 13 residues. The J segment lost 7 bases and the V segment lost 3 bases, leaving 2 bases of the junction unmatched. Data came from immunoSEQ multiplex PCR; TCRdb stores just in-frame clones and leaves some out. There are 120,000 or so clones in the sample; roughly 87% occur only once, and approximately 1.1% lies in the top ten. The sequences come from peripheral blood, collected on day 0 of AZD1222 vaccination. The chain recombines TRBV19 with TRBJ2-2; 7 bases line up with TRBD1. The receptor's source is an adult in good health. The CDR3 reads CASSITGVGELFF. In DNA form, the CDR3 reads TGTGCCAGTAGTATTACAGGGGTCGGGGAGCTGTTTTTT.